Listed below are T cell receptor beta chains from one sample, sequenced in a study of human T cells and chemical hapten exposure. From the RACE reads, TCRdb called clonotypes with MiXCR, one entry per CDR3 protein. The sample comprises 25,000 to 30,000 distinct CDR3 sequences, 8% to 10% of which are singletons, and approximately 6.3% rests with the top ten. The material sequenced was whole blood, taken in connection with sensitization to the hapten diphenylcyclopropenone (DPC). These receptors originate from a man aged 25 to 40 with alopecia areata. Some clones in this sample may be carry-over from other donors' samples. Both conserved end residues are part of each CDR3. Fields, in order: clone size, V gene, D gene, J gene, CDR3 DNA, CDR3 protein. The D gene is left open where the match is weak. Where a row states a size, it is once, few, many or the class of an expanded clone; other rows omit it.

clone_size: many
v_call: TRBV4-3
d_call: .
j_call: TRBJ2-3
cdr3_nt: TGCGCCAGCAGCCAAACCCCCTTGGCAGGGCACACAGATACGCAGTATTTT
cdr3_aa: CASSQTPLAGHTDTQYF

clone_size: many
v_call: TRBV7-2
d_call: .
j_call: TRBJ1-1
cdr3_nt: TGTGCCAGCAGCTCCCAACCCAACGCGAACACTGAAGCTTTCTTT
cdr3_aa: CASSSQPNANTEAFF

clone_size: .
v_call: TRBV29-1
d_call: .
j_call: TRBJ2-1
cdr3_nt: TGCAGCGTTTTTCGCCAGGGGGGAAGTGAGCAGTTCTTC
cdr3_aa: CSVFRQGGSEQFF

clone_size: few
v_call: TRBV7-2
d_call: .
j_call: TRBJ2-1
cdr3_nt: TGTGCCAGCAGCTTAATGAGGACTGAGCAGTTCTTC
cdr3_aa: CASSLMRTEQFF

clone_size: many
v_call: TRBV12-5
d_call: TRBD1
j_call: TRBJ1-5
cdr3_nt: TGTGCTAGTGGTATAGACAGGGGGAGGCAGCCCCAGCATTTT
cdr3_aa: CASGIDRGRQPQHF

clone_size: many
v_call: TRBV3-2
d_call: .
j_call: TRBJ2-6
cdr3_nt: TGTGCCAGCAGCCAAGATAGGGACAGGGGGTACTCTGGGGCCAACGTCCTGACTTTC
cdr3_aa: CASSQDRDRGYSGANVLTF

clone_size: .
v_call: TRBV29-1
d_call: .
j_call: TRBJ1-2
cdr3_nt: TGCAGCGCGTCCGGGACAACCTATGGCTACACCTTC
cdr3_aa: CSASGTTYGYTF

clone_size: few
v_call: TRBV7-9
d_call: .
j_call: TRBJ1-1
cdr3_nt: TGTGCCAGCAGTCGGGACGGCGCTGAAGCTTTCTTT
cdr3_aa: CASSRDGAEAFF

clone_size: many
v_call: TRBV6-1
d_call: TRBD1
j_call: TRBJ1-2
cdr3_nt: TGTGCCACCTCCCGGGACAGGGATGGCTACACCTTC
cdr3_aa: CATSRDRDGYTF

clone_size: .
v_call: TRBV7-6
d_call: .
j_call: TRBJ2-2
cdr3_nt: TGTGCCAGCAGCCCGGGACTCGCGAACACCGGGGAGCTGTTTTTT
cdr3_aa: CASSPGLANTGELFF

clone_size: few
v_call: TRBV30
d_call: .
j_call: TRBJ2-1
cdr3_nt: TGTGCCTGGAGTGCCTTGATGGGGAGTCACGATGAGCAGTTCTTC
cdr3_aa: CAWSALMGSHDEQFF

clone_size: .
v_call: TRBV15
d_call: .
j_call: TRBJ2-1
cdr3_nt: TGTGCCACCAGCCTCCCCCTGCAGGGATACAATGAGCAGTTCTTC
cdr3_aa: CATSLPLQGYNEQFF

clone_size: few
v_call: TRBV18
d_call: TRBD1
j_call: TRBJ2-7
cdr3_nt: TGTGCCAGCTCAAATCTAGGGACAGGGGAAGTCGAGCAGTACTTC
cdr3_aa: CASSNLGTGEVEQYF

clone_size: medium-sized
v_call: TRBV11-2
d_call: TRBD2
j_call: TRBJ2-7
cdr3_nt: TGTGCCAGCAGTTCCGCGACTAGCACCTACGAGCAGTACTTC
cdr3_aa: CASSSATSTYEQYF

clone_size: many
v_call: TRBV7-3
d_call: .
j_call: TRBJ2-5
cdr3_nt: TGTGCCAGCAGCCCCGGAGGGGGGCAGGAGACCCAGTACTTC
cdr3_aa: CASSPGGGQETQYF

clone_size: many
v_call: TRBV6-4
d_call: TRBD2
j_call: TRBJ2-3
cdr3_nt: TGTGCCAGCAGTGACCAGCGGGGGGGTCCCACAGATACGCAGTATTTT
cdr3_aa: CASSDQRGGPTDTQYF

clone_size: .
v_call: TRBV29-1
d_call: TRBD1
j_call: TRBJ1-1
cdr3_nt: TGCAGCGGACTTGGGGACAGTTACACTGAAGCTTTCTTT
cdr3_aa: CSGLGDSYTEAFF

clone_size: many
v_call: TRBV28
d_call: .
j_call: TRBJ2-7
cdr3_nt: TGTGCCAGCAGTTACGGGGTTTCCTACGAGCAGTACTTC
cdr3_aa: CASSYGVSYEQYF

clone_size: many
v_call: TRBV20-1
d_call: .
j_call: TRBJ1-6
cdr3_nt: TGCAGTGCTAGAGATGGGGCGAGATCAGTAAATTCACCCCTCCACTTT
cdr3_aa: CSARDGARSVNSPLHF

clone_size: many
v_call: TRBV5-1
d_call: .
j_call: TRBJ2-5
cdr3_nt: TGCGCCAGCAGCTCGGCCTTTGGGGAGACCCAGTACTTC
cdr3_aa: CASSSAFGETQYF

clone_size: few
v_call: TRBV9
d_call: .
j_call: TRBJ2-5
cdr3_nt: TGTGCCAGCAGCGTAGACGGGGTCCCGCAAGAGACCCAGTACTTC
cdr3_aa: CASSVDGVPQETQYF

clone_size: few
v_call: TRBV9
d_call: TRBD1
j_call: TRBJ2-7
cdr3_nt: TGTGCCAGCAGCGGACAGGGGTCGACCCCGTCCTTC
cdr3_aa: CASSGQGSTPSF

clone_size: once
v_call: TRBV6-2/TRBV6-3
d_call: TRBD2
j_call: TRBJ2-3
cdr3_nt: TGTGCCAGCCTCCGGGGGGGCACAGATACGCGGTATTTT
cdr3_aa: CASLRGGTDTRYF

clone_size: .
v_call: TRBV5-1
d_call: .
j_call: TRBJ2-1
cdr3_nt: TGCGCCAGCAGCTGGGAAAGGGCGTTTCGAGTACAGACTGAGCAGTTCTTC
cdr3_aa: CASSWERAFRVQTEQFF

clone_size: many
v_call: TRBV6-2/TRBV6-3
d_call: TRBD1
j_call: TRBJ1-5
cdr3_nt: TGTGCCAGCAGAACAGGGGATCGACAGCCCCAGCATTTT
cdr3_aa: CASRTGDRQPQHF

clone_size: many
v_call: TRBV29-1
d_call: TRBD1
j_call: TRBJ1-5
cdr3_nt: TGCAGCGTTTGGGACGGACAGGCCGATCAGCCCCAGCATTTT
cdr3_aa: CSVWDGQADQPQHF

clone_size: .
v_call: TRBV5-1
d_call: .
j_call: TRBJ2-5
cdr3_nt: TGCGCCAGCAGCTTGGGAGGAGGGCAAGAGACCCAGTACTTC
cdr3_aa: CASSLGGGQETQYF

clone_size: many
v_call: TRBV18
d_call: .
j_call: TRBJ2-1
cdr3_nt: TGTGCCAGCTCCACAACCTACAATGAGCAGTTCTTC
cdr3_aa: CASSTTYNEQFF

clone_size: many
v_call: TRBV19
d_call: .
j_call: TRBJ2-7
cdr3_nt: TGTGCCAGTGGTGAGGTCGGAGCCTACGAGCAGTACTTC
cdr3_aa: CASGEVGAYEQYF

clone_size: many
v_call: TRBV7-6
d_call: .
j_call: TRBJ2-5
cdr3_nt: TGTGCCAGCAGCTCCGGGGGCGGACAAGAGACCCAGTACTTC
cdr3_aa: CASSSGGGQETQYF

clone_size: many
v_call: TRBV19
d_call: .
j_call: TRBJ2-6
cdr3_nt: TGTGCCAGTAGTATAGAACGGGTCCTTGGGCCTGGGGCCAACGTCCTGACTTTC
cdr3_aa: CASSIERVLGPGANVLTF

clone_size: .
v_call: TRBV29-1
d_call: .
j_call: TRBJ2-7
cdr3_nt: TGCAGCGTTGTTTGGGACTACGAGCAGTACTTC
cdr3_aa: CSVVWDYEQYF

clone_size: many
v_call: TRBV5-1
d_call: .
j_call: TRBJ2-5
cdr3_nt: TGCGCCAGCAGCTTACAACAAGAGACCCAGTACTTC
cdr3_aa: CASSLQQETQYF

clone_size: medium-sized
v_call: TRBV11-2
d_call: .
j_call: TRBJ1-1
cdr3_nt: TGTGCCAGCAGCTTAGTGACCCTAGCCCCTGGGGCTGAAGCTTTCTTT
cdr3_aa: CASSLVTLAPGAEAFF